This T cell receptor (beta chain) was recovered during a study of graft-versus-host responses after intestinal transplantation. Study observations and caveats: Marrow from the recipient contained GvH clones, some of which had appeared first in ileum or blood.

Some clones are missing from TCRdb's copy, which holds only in-frame ones; the method was immunoSEQ multiplex PCR. Found here are 1,500 or so clones, approximately 92% of them singletons; the top ten hold 7.9%. Germline loops: CDR1 MNHEY, CDR2 SMNVEV (reference sequence). The CDR3 is 17 amino acids. V was cut by 5 bases and J by 5 bases, with 21 bases left in between. Concerning this clone: Its antigen is unidentified. This CDR3 is also generated by other DNA sequences in the sample.

The chain employs TRBV27 and TRBJ2-2; possibly TRBD2 for D (7 bases). Specimen: PBMCs, collected 8 days after intestinal transplant. This receptor was identified in a human patient who received an intestinal transplant, so some T cells may come from the graft donor. CDR3: CASSLGGGGSRTGELFF. As DNA, the CDR3 is TGTGCCAGCAGTCTAGGGGGGGGTGGGAGTAGGACCGGGGAGCTGTTTTTT.